A selection of T cell receptor beta chains follows, all from one sample in a study of OX40 agonist ivuxolimab in advanced cancers. Generated by immunoSEQ multiplex PCR, the TCRdb table keeps only in-frame clones and is missing some. The profile shows tens of thousands of clones, 82% of them singletons. The sample was CD4+ or CD8+ T cells sorted from blood, taken in a trial of the OX40 agonist ivuxolimab. Receptors were obtained from an adult with an advanced solid tumor such as melanoma, head and neck, liver or kidney cancer. CDR3s include the opening cysteine and the closing phenylalanine or tryptophan. The D gene is left open where the match is weak. Some rows mark clone size as missing; the rest say once, few, many or name a class of expanded clone.

V gene: TRBV29-1
J gene: TRBJ2-1
D gene: -
clone size: -
CDR3 protein: CSAERGVPYNEQFF
CDR3 DNA: TGCAGCGCCGAGAGAGGGGTTCCCTACAATGAGCAGTTCTTC

V gene: TRBV4-1
J gene: TRBJ1-5
D gene: -
clone size: -
CDR3 protein: CASSQSGGANSNQPQHF
CDR3 DNA: TGCGCCAGCAGCCAGTCTGGGGGAGCTAATAGCAATCAGCCCCAGCATTTT

V gene: TRBV7-2
J gene: TRBJ2-2
D gene: -
clone size: -
CDR3 protein: CASSSTGHPTGELFF
CDR3 DNA: TGTGCCAGCAGCTCAACGGGACACCCCACCGGGGAGCTGTTTTTT

V gene: TRBV5-5
J gene: TRBJ2-4
D gene: -
clone size: -
CDR3 protein: CASSLRPAKNIQYF
CDR3 DNA: TGTGCCAGCAGTTTGAGACCGGCGAAAAACATTCAGTACTTC

V gene: TRBV5-1
J gene: TRBJ1-5
D gene: TRBD1
clone size: -
CDR3 protein: CASSLGQGENQPQHF
CDR3 DNA: TGCGCCAGCAGCTTGGGGCAGGGGGAGAATCAGCCCCAGCATTTT

V gene: TRBV7-7
J gene: TRBJ2-6
D gene: -
clone size: -
CDR3 protein: CASTDSGANVLTF
CDR3 DNA: TGTGCTAGCACTGATTCTGGGGCCAACGTCCTGACTTTC

V gene: TRBV28
J gene: TRBJ2-3
D gene: -
clone size: -
CDR3 protein: CATLSGAPDTQYF
CDR3 DNA: TGTGCCACACTCTCGGGGGCCCCAGATACGCAGTATTTT

V gene: TRBV28
J gene: TRBJ2-7
D gene: TRBD2
clone size: -
CDR3 protein: CASSRRLAGDYEQYF
CDR3 DNA: TGTGCCAGCAGCCGCAGACTAGCGGGGGACTACGAGCAGTACTTC

V gene: TRBV28
J gene: TRBJ1-6
D gene: -
clone size: -
CDR3 protein: CASSLGAGVEGGFSPLHF
CDR3 DNA: TGTGCCAGCAGTTTAGGGGCAGGGGTAGAAGGGGGTTTTTCACCCCTCCACTTT

V gene: TRBV6-5
J gene: TRBJ2-3
D gene: TRBD2
clone size: -
CDR3 protein: CASSLGGGTDTQYF
CDR3 DNA: TGTGCCAGCAGTCTCGGGGGAGGGACAGATACGCAGTATTTT

V gene: TRBV29-1
J gene: TRBJ1-5
D gene: -
clone size: -
CDR3 protein: CSVEGSQGGNQPQHF
CDR3 DNA: TGCAGCGTTGAAGGATCCCAGGGTGGCAATCAGCCCCAGCATTTT

V gene: TRBV28
J gene: TRBJ1-5
D gene: -
clone size: -
CDR3 protein: CASSAGMMGSQPQHF
CDR3 DNA: TGTGCCAGCAGTGCCGGAATGATGGGTAGTCAGCCCCAGCATTTT

V gene: TRBV28
J gene: TRBJ2-1
D gene: TRBD1
clone size: -
CDR3 protein: CASSTFWTGALNNEQFF
CDR3 DNA: TGTGCCAGCAGTACCTTCTGGACAGGGGCCTTAAACAATGAGCAGTTCTTC

V gene: TRBV7-2
J gene: TRBJ2-2
D gene: -
clone size: -
CDR3 protein: CASSLAGRAGTGELFF
CDR3 DNA: TGTGCCAGCAGCTTAGCGGGAAGGGCGGGCACCGGGGAGCTGTTTTTT

V gene: TRBV6-6
J gene: TRBJ1-5
D gene: TRBD1
clone size: -
CDR3 protein: CASTRRGQSPNQPQHF
CDR3 DNA: TGTGCCAGCACGCGAAGGGGACAGTCTCCCAATCAGCCCCAGCATTTT

V gene: TRBV7-2
J gene: TRBJ2-5
D gene: TRBD1
clone size: -
CDR3 protein: CASSLDGQGYQETQYF
CDR3 DNA: TGTGCCAGCAGCTTAGACGGACAGGGCTACCAAGAGACCCAGTACTTC

V gene: TRBV5-6
J gene: TRBJ2-1
D gene: TRBD2
clone size: -
CDR3 protein: CASLRRSSGGLNEQFF
CDR3 DNA: TGTGCCAGCCTCCGAAGGTCTAGCGGGGGGCTGAATGAGCAGTTCTTC

V gene: TRBV4-1
J gene: TRBJ2-7
D gene: TRBD2
clone size: -
CDR3 protein: CASSQGPLAGGHSYEQYF
CDR3 DNA: TGCGCCAGCAGCCAAGGCCCCCTAGCGGGAGGGCACTCCTACGAGCAGTACTTC

V gene: TRBV5-4
J gene: TRBJ1-5
D gene: -
clone size: few
CDR3 protein: CASSSGVGDQPQHF
CDR3 DNA: TGTGCCAGCAGCTCAGGGGTGGGGGATCAGCCCCAGCATTTT

V gene: TRBV7-9
J gene: TRBJ2-6
D gene: -
clone size: -
CDR3 protein: CASSLSGAGLSGANVLTF
CDR3 DNA: TGTGCCAGCAGCTTAAGTGGGGCAGGCCTCTCTGGGGCCAACGTCCTGACTTTC

V gene: TRBV28
J gene: TRBJ1-2
D gene: TRBD1
clone size: -
CDR3 protein: CASSLGQGARGYTF
CDR3 DNA: TGTGCCAGCAGTTTGGGACAGGGGGCGCGGGGCTACACCTTC

V gene: TRBV28
J gene: TRBJ1-5
D gene: TRBD1
clone size: -
CDR3 protein: CASRSSGTGDNQPQHF
CDR3 DNA: TGTGCCAGCAGGTCATCCGGGACAGGGGACAATCAGCCCCAGCATTTT

V gene: TRBV19
J gene: TRBJ2-1
D gene: -
clone size: -
CDR3 protein: CASSILGEGQFNEQFF
CDR3 DNA: TGTGCCAGTAGTATTTTGGGGGAAGGACAGTTCAATGAGCAGTTCTTC

V gene: TRBV28
J gene: TRBJ2-1
D gene: TRBD1
clone size: once
CDR3 protein: CASSPIDRGLGNEQFF
CDR3 DNA: TGTGCCAGCAGCCCTATAGACAGGGGGCTGGGTAATGAGCAGTTCTTC

V gene: TRBV6-5
J gene: TRBJ1-2
D gene: -
clone size: few
CDR3 protein: CASSLVGTQVGYTF
CDR3 DNA: TGTGCCAGCAGTTTAGTCGGGACACAGGTTGGCTACACCTTC

V gene: TRBV2
J gene: TRBJ1-4
D gene: -
clone size: -
CDR3 protein: CASSGGPGDEKLFF
CDR3 DNA: TGTGCCAGCAGTGGGGGCCCAGGAGATGAAAAACTGTTTTTT

V gene: TRBV2
J gene: TRBJ2-1
D gene: -
clone size: -
CDR3 protein: CASSLGDTSNNEQFF
CDR3 DNA: TGTGCCAGCAGTCTTGGAGACACTAGTAACAATGAGCAGTTCTTC

V gene: TRBV9
J gene: TRBJ2-1
D gene: TRBD2
clone size: -
CDR3 protein: CASSVGGKRLAGNNNEQFF
CDR3 DNA: TGTGCCAGCAGCGTAGGGGGGAAGAGACTAGCGGGCAATAACAATGAGCAGTTCTTC

V gene: TRBV18
J gene: TRBJ2-1
D gene: TRBD2
clone size: -
CDR3 protein: CASSRISGGAYNEQFF
CDR3 DNA: TGTGCCAGCTCACGGATTAGCGGGGGGGCATACAATGAGCAGTTCTTC

V gene: TRBV6-1
J gene: TRBJ2-1
D gene: TRBD1
clone size: once
CDR3 protein: CASSEVRQGGPYNEQFF
CDR3 DNA: TGTGCCAGCAGTGAAGTTCGACAGGGTGGGCCCTACAATGAGCAGTTCTTC

V gene: TRBV29-1
J gene: TRBJ2-7
D gene: -
clone size: -
CDR3 protein: CSVGLLTSYEQYF
CDR3 DNA: TGCAGCGTAGGCCTCCTTACCTCCTACGAGCAGTACTTC

V gene: TRBV6-1
J gene: TRBJ2-1
D gene: -
clone size: few
CDR3 protein: CASSEGKRLSYNEQFF
CDR3 DNA: TGTGCCAGCAGTGAAGGAAAACGACTCTCCTACAATGAGCAGTTCTTC

V gene: TRBV6-6
J gene: TRBJ1-4
D gene: -
clone size: -
CDR3 protein: CASSFEGREKLFF
CDR3 DNA: TGTGCCAGCAGTTTCGAGGGTCGCGAAAAACTGTTTTTT

V gene: TRBV6-6
J gene: TRBJ2-3
D gene: TRBD2
clone size: once
CDR3 protein: CASSETSGRQQPYF
CDR3 DNA: TGTGCCAGCAGTGAGACTAGCGGGAGACAGCAGCCGTATTTT

V gene: TRBV7-9
J gene: TRBJ2-2
D gene: -
clone size: -
CDR3 protein: CASSVGELFF
CDR3 DNA: TGTGCCAGCAGTGTTGGGGAGCTGTTTTTT

V gene: TRBV5-1
J gene: TRBJ2-4
D gene: TRBD2
clone size: -
CDR3 protein: CASSFGREGRLDKNIQYF
CDR3 DNA: TGCGCCAGCAGCTTCGGCCGGGAGGGCCGTTTAGACAAAAACATTCAGTACTTC

V gene: TRBV7-2
J gene: TRBJ1-5
D gene: -
clone size: few
CDR3 protein: CASSIDRNQPQHF
CDR3 DNA: TGTGCCAGCAGCATAGACCGTAATCAGCCCCAGCATTTT

V gene: TRBV28
J gene: TRBJ2-2
D gene: -
clone size: once
CDR3 protein: CASSLNSYTGELFF
CDR3 DNA: TGTGCCAGCAGTTTAAATTCTTACACCGGGGAGCTGTTTTTT

V gene: TRBV27
J gene: TRBJ2-2
D gene: -
clone size: -
CDR3 protein: CASSLRGSGELFF
CDR3 DNA: TGTGCCAGCAGTTTACGGGGTTCCGGGGAGCTGTTTTTT

V gene: TRBV28
J gene: TRBJ2-5
D gene: -
clone size: -
CDR3 protein: CASSPTGQETQYF
CDR3 DNA: TGTGCCAGCAGTCCTACCGGACAAGAGACCCAGTACTTC